The 30 T cell receptor beta chains reported below all come from one sample, sequenced in a study of blood T cell repertoires in COVID-19. The repertoire was sequenced with immunoSEQ multiplex PCR; TCRdb's copy has only in-frame clones and lacks some. Of fewer than 150,000 clones listed, 70% to 85% are singletons. Material: peripheral blood. The origin of the receptors is a man aged 55 to 70 who had recovered from COVID-19.

The rearrangement links TRBV5-1 to TRBJ2-3, with D uncertain. In germline, CDR1 is SGHRS, CDR2 YFSETQ. CDR3 length: 13 residues. Trimming took 4 bases from V and 6 from J, leaving 12 bases between them. CDR3 nucleotide sequence: TGCGCCAGCAGCGCCAGAGGAATTGATACGCAGTATTTT. It encodes CASSARGIDTQYF.

This chain uses TRBV7-2 with TRBJ2-1; 8 nucleotides line up with TRBD1. After removal of 0 bases from V and 2 bases from J, the junction contained 0 bases not matched to a gene. Germline assignment: CDR1 SGHTA and CDR2 FQGNSA. CDR3 length equals 15 residues. The CDR3 sequence is CASSLARGPYNEQFF. The DNA of the CDR3 is TGTGCCAGCAGCTTAGCCAGGGGGCCCTACAATGAGCAGTTCTTC.

At least ten counts were recorded for this clone. The V and J genes are TRBV6-5 and TRBJ1-2, with 7 bases identical to TRBD1. Germline CDR1 reads MNHEY; CDR2 reads SVGAGI. The CDR3 is 12 amino acids. The J segment lost 4 bases and the V segment lost 5 bases, leaving 1 base of the junction unmatched. The CDR3 sequence: CASSRDSYGYTF. CDR3 DNA: TGTGCCAGCAGTCGGGACAGCTATGGCTACACCTTC.

This rearrangement joins TRBV29-1 to TRBJ1-1; D gene uncertain. The CDR3 consists of 13 residues. V lost 7 bases and J lost 1, with 13 bases in between. Germline CDR1 reads SQVTM; CDR2 reads ANQGSEA. CDR3: CSAGEQANTEAFF. The CDR3, as DNA: TGCAGCGCCGGGGAGCAGGCGAACACTGAAGCTTTCTTT.

This clone occurred once. The DNA of the CDR3 is TGCGCCAGCAGCTTGGGGGACAGGGAAGTGGAGCCCCAGCATTTT. This encodes CASSLGDREVEPQHF. This chain links TRBV5-1 with TRBJ1-5, with 9 bases that match TRBD1. The trim removed 0 bases at V and 8 bases at J, leaving 6 bases unmatched. Germline CDR1 is SGHRS and CDR2 is YFSETQ. The CDR3 is made up of 15 amino acids.

This clone was observed once. V usage is TRBV9 and J usage is TRBJ2-3, with 11 bases identical to TRBD2. The CDR3 extends over 16 amino acids. Per germline, CDR1 SGDLS and CDR2 YYNGEE. Unmatched junction bases numbered 6, after V lost 4 bases and J lost 2 bases. As DNA, the CDR3 is TGTGCCAGCAGCCCGCGACTAGCGGGACTCACAGATACGCAGTATTTT. The encoded protein is CASSPRLAGLTDTQYF.

The chain employs TRBV30 and TRBJ1-2; D is unresolved. The length of the CDR3 is 13 residues. V lost 2 bases, J lost 2 bases, and 9 bases lay in between. CDR1 is GTSNPN, CDR2 SVGIG, per germline (reference sequence). CDR3 coding DNA: TGTGCCTGGAGTCCCAGCGAGAACTATGGCTACACCTTC. Protein: CAWSPSENYGYTF. The whole variable domain, filled in from reference TRBV30 and TRBJ1-2, reads SQTIHQWPATLVQPVGSPLSLECTVEGTSNPNLYWYRQAAGRGLQLLFYSVGIGQISSEVPQNLSASRPQDRQFILSSKKLLLSDSGFYLCAWSPSENYGYTFGSGTRLTVV.

The J gene is TRBJ2-5, the V gene TRBV5-6, with D possibly matching TRBD1 (7 bases). From germline, CDR1 is SGHDT and CDR2 YYEEEE. The V end lost 4 bases, the J end lost 8 bases, and 21 bases lay between the germline ends. The CDR3 has 15 amino acids. The CDR3 DNA follows: TGTGCCAGCAGCCTCCAGGGGGGTTCGGGAGCAACCCAGTACTTC. This sequence encodes CASSLQGGSGATQYF.

The chain couples TRBV14 to TRBJ2-1; D is possibly TRBD2 (5 bases). Germline V gene sequence: CDR1 SGHDN, CDR2 FVKESK. V dropped 1 base and J dropped 9 bases, with 13 bases sitting between them. The CDR3 runs 14 residues. CDR3 bases: TGTGCCAGCAGCCAAGTGAGGGCGGGCTCTGAGCAGTTCTTC. This encodes CASSQVRAGSEQFF.

The rearrangement uses TRBV6-2 or TRBV6-3 and TRBJ2-7; D is perhaps TRBD2 (6 bases). Trimming stripped 0 bases from V and 6 bases from J, with 6 bases between. Per the germline V gene, CDR1 is MNHEY and CDR2 is SVGEGT. The CDR3 sequence is 12 residues long. CDR3 protein: CASSYSGGEQYF. The CDR3 DNA is TGTGCCAGCAGTTACTCCGGGGGCGAGCAGTACTTC.

As to this clone: The sample holds other DNA sequences that translate to the same CDR3. The chain carries TRBV9 and TRBJ2-2; D remains unclear. The CDR3 runs to 15 residues. Trimming removed 2 bases at V and 0 bases at J, with 8 bases between. Germline V gene sequence: CDR1 SGDLS, CDR2 YYNGEE. The DNA for the CDR3 is TGTGCCAGCAGCGTTGGCGGCGCGAACACCGGGGAGCTGTTTTTT. This sequence encodes CASSVGGANTGELFF.

The count of this clone is one. The V and J genes are TRBV28 and TRBJ2-1; 8 nucleotides line up with TRBD1. Per the germline V gene, CDR1 is MDHEN and CDR2 is SYDVKM. With V trimmed by 6 bases and J by 4 bases, 11 bases remained unmatched. CDR3 size: 16 residues. CDR3 nucleotides: TGTGCCAGCAGGCCCCAATGGACAGGGCCTTACAATGAGCAGTTCTTC. Translating gives CASRPQWTGPYNEQFF.

V and J are TRBV19 and TRBJ2-7; 12 nucleotides match TRBD2. Looked up from germline, CDR1 is LNHDA and CDR2 is SQIVND (reference sequence). With 3 bases clipped from V and 6 bases from J, the junction kept 3 bases outside the gene matches. This CDR3 spans 14 amino acids. CDR3 region: CASSIRLAGAEQYF. Written as DNA, the CDR3 is TGTGCCAGTAGTATTAGACTAGCGGGAGCCGAGCAGTACTTC.

The chain uses TRBV28 and TRBJ1-5; no reliable D call. The ends were cut back, 6 bases at V and 2 bases at J, with 8 bases in the middle. The CDR3 is 13 amino acids. The germline V gene has CDR1 MDHEN and CDR2 SYDVKM. CDR3 amino acids: CASRSDGNQPQHF. CDR3 nucleotide sequence: TGTGCCAGCAGAAGCGACGGCAATCAGCCCCAGCATTTT.

This clone has more than one count but fewer than ten. V gene TRBV29-1 combines with J gene TRBJ2-1; tentative D call: TRBD2 (6 bases). Germline V gene data show CDR1 as SQVTM and CDR2 as ANQGSEA. V gave up 5 bases and J gave up 10 bases, with 27 bases separating them. This CDR3 contains 16 residues. CDR3 DNA sequence: TGCAGCGTTCTCCTGATGACGGGACTCCGAATTCGCGAGCAGTTCTTC. This encodes CSVLLMTGLRIREQFF.

The sample holds a few counts of this clone. The rearrangement uses TRBV24-1 and TRBJ1-2; 8 bases are shared with TRBD1. Germline V gene lookup returns CDR1 KGHDR and CDR2 SFDVKD. V lost 4 bases and J lost 8; bases outside the gene matches: 11. This CDR3 is built from 15 residues. CDR3 residues: CATSETRGQVQGYTF. The CDR3 DNA reads TGTGCCACCAGTGAGACGAGGGGACAGGTACAGGGCTACACCTTC.

J is TRBJ2-7 and V is TRBV11-1, with D hard to call. Looked up from germline, CDR1 is SGHAT and CDR2 is FQDESV (reference sequence). The CDR3 has 14 residues. V lost 2 bases and J lost 2, with 10 bases in between. The CDR3, as DNA: TGTGCCAGCAGCTTACTGTCGACACCCTACGAGCAGTACTTC. Translation gives CASSLLSTPYEQYF. Complete variable domain (other parts from reference TRBV11-1 and TRBJ2-7): EAEVAQSPRYKITEKSQAVAFWCDPISGHATLYWYRQILGQGPELLVQFQDESVVDDSQLPKDRFSAERLKGVDSTLKIQPAELGDSAMYLCASSLLSTPYEQYFGPGTRLTVT.

V gene TRBV7-2 combines with J gene TRBJ2-7; no reliable D call. The CDR3 has 14 amino acids. Trimming shortened V by 1 base and J by 2 bases, and 9 bases separated the two germline ends. Per germline, CDR1 SGHTA and CDR2 FQGNSA. In DNA form, the CDR3 reads TGTGCCAGCAGCTTAGATATCAGTCCCTACGAGCAGTACTTC. Protein product: CASSLDISPYEQYF.

The sample holds one count of this clone. The chain is built from TRBV13 and TRBJ2-5; 7 bases match TRBD1. V was pared by 0 bases and J by 2 bases, with 6 bases of the junction left unmatched. CDR1 is PRHDT and CDR2 is FYEKMQ in the germline V gene (reference sequence). The CDR3 runs to 16 residues. The CDR3 DNA is TGTGCCAGCAGCTTAGGTTTGAGGGACAGACAAGAGACCCAGTACTTC. Protein product: CASSLGLRDRQETQYF.

The count of this clone is one. V gene TRBV6-1 combines with J gene TRBJ2-6, with 7 bases matching TRBD1. Germline trimming cut 3 bases from V and 4 bases from J; bases unmatched to any gene: 6. Germline V gives CDR1 MNHNS, CDR2 SASEGT. This CDR3 has 16 amino acids. CDR3 in amino acids: CASSEVTGAGANVLTF. Written as DNA, the CDR3 is TGTGCCAGCAGTGAGGTCACAGGGGCAGGGGCCAACGTCCTGACTTTC.

This clone was observed at least ten times. The V and J genes are TRBV4-2 and TRBJ1-1; D is perhaps TRBD1 (5 bases). Between the trimmed V and J ends, which lost 0 bases and 11 bases, there was a span of 10 bases. The CDR3 is made up of 12 amino acids. Germline V CDR1 and CDR2: LGHNA, YNFKEQ. This CDR3 is CASSQDPRAAFF. The CDR3 coding sequence is TGTGCCAGCAGCCAAGACCCCAGGGCGGCTTTCTTT.

The chain couples TRBV15 to TRBJ2-1, with TRBD2 identical over 11 bases. Germline-derived CDR1 and CDR2 are LNHNV and YYDKDF (reference sequence). V shed 0 bases, J shed 2 bases, and the junction held 3 bases outside the gene matches. The CDR3 extends over 17 amino acids. CDR3 sequence: CATSRDLAGGPYNEQFF. Written as DNA, the CDR3 is TGTGCCACCAGCAGAGATCTAGCGGGAGGTCCCTACAATGAGCAGTTCTTC.

This clone was seen a handful of times. The chain employs TRBV15 and TRBJ2-7, with D perhaps TRBD2 (6 bases). Germline loops: CDR1 LNHNV, CDR2 YYDKDF (reference sequence). There are 18 residues in the CDR3. Trimming shortened V by 3 bases and J by 0 bases, and 21 bases separated the two germline ends. The CDR3 coding sequence is TGTGCCACCAGCAGGTTAAAACGTGGCGGGGTGGGCTCCTACGAGCAGTACTTC. Translation: CATSRLKRGGVGSYEQYF.

This clone was detected once. V usage is TRBV11-2 and J usage is TRBJ2-3; 7 nucleotides agree with TRBD2. CDR1 and CDR2 from the germline V gene are SGHAT and FQNNGV. The length of the CDR3 is 14 residues. V was clipped by 1 base and J by 7 bases; unmatched bases: 5. The CDR3 loop is CASSLAGTTNTQYF. The CDR3 coding sequence is TGTGCCAGCAGCTTAGCCGGGACTACCAATACGCAGTATTTT.

The chain is built from TRBV7-2 and TRBJ2-1, with D possibly matching TRBD2 (5 bases). Germline assignment: CDR1 SGHTA and CDR2 FQGNSA. V was trimmed by 2 bases and J by 12 bases, leaving 17 bases between them. The CDR3 sequence is 14 residues long. The CDR3 protein is CASSLTPPGYVQFF. DNA of the CDR3: TGTGCCAGCAGCTTAACCCCGCCGGGGTACGTGCAGTTCTTC.

This clone was found many times. This sample also contains other DNA sequences that code for the same CDR3. The V call is TRBV5-1, the J call TRBJ2-7; TRBD1 matches at 9 bases. CDR3 length equals 14 residues. In germline, CDR1 is SGHRS, CDR2 YFSETQ. The trim removed 0 bases at V and 2 bases at J, leaving 0 bases unmatched. CDR3 nucleotide sequence: TGCGCCAGCAGCTTGGACAGGGGGCCCTACGAGCAGTACTTC. This gives the protein CASSLDRGPYEQYF. Together with reference TRBV5-1 and TRBJ2-7, the CDR3 gives the full variable domain: KAGVTQTPRYLIKTRGQQVTLSCSPISGHRSVSWYQQTPGQGLQFLFEYFSETQRNKGNFPGRFSGRQFSNSRSEMNVSTLELGDSALYLCASSLDRGPYEQYFGPGTRLTVT.

The DNA of the CDR3 is TGTGCCAGCTCCCTTGCCGCCGGGACTAGTACCTACGAGCAGTACTTC. It translates to CASSLAAGTSTYEQYF. The rearrangement joins TRBV18 to TRBJ2-7, with TRBD2 identical over 8 bases. The V gene end was trimmed by 6 bases and the J gene end by 2 bases; junction bases not matched to a gene: 12. In germline, CDR1 is KGHSH, CDR2 LQKENI. CDR3 length: 16 residues.

This chain uses TRBV7-3 with TRBJ2-1; TRBD1 matches at 9 bases. Germline trimming cut 5 bases from V and 6 bases from J; bases unmatched to any gene: 8. CDR3 size: 15 residues. Germline CDR1 and CDR2: SGHTA and FQGTGA. The CDR3 DNA reads as TGTGCCAGCAGCCTGGGACAGGGTCTGCTCAATGAGCAGTTCTTC. It encodes CASSLGQGLLNEQFF.

The chain is built from TRBV7-2 and TRBJ2-5, with a possible D match to TRBD2 (6 bases). The ends were cut back, 3 bases at V and 3 bases at J, with 11 bases in the middle. CDR1 SGHTA and CDR2 FQGNSA come from the germline V gene. This CDR3 region has 14 residues. The CDR3 nucleotides are TGTGCCAGCAGCTTTCGCGGGGTGGAAGAGACCCAGTACTTC. Translated, it gives CASSFRGVEETQYF.

This clone was counted between two and nine times. The DNA for the CDR3 is TGTGCCAGCAGTTACTCCGACAGGGGAGCCTACGAGCAGTACTTC. Its translation is CASSYSDRGAYEQYF. This chain joins TRBV6-5 and TRBJ2-7, with 8 bases identical to TRBD1. The CDR3 contains 15 residues. Germline lookup yields CDR1 MNHEY and CDR2 SVGAGI. Trimming removed 0 bases from V and 2 bases from J; junction bases left unmatched: 3.